This paragraph reports one T cell receptor (beta chain). Its antigen is not identified. The sample is drawn from a study of cytomegalovirus exposure and HLA in healthy donors. The germline gives CDR1 KGHSH, CDR2 LQKENI. V lost 3 bases, J lost 2 bases, and 7 bases stayed unmatched. The CDR3 extends over 16 amino acids. Overall study results and limits: Among TCR beta chains, those listed as cytomegalovirus-associated numbered more than 150.

Measured with immunoSEQ multiplex PCR; TCRdb has only the in-frame clones, and not every one. Of about 150,000 clones in the sample, 75% to 90% were seen once. The donors were part of the 120-subject validation cohort, which stood apart from the approximately 640-subject first cohort. The receptor comes from a woman in her 30s in good health and CMV-seropositive. The chain combines TRBV18 with TRBJ2-3, with 8 bases aligning to TRBD2. The source material was PBMCs. CDR3 residues: CASSPGLGIFTDTQYF. The DNA for the CDR3 is TGTGCCAGCTCACCGGGACTAGGAATTTTCACAGATACGCAGTATTTT. Drawing the rest from reference TRBV18 and TRBJ2-3, the complete variable domain is NAGVMQNPRHLVRRRGQEARLRCSPMKGHSHVYWYRQLPEEGLKFMVYLQKENIIDESGMPKERFSAEFPKEGPSILRIQQVVRGDSAAYFCASSPGLGIFTDTQYFGPGTRLTVL.